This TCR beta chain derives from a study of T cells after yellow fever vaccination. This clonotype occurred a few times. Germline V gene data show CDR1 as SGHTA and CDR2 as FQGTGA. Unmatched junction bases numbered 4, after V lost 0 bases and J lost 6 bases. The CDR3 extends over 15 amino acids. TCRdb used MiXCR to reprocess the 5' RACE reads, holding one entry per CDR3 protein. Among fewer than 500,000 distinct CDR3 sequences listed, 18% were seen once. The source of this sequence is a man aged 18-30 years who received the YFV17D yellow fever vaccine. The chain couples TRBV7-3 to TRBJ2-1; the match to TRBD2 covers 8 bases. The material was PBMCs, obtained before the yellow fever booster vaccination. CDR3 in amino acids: CASSLTLGLANEQFF. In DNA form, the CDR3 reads TGTGCCAGCAGCTTAACCCTAGGACTAGCCAATGAGCAGTTCTTC.